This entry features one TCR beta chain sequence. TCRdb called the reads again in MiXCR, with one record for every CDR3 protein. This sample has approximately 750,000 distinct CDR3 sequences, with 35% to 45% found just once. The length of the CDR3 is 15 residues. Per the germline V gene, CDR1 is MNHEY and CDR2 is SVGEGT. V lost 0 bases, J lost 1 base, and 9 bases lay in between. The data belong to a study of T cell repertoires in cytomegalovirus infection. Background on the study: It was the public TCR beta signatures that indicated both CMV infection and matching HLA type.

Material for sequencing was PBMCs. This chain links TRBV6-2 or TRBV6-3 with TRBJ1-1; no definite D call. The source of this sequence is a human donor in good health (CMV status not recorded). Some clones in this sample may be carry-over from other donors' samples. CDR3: CASSYSLGENTEAFF. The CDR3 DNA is TGTGCCAGCAGTTACTCCCTCGGGGAGAACACTGAAGCTTTCTTT.